Below are 6 T cell receptor beta chains sequenced from a single sample in a study of blood T cell repertoires in COVID-19. Sequencing used immunoSEQ multiplex PCR; TCRdb keeps in-frame clones, though not all of them. The sample lists about 370,000 clones; 80% to 90% were seen once. Sequences were obtained from PBMCs or T cells enriched from blood (not recorded which). The receptors were gathered from a man in his late teens or twenties who had recovered from COVID-19.

V usage is TRBV6-5 and J usage is TRBJ1-3, with D perhaps matching TRBD1 (5 bases). The V end was cut by 0 bases, the J end by 0 bases, with 9 bases between. The CDR3 length is 16 residues. From germline, CDR1 is MNHEY and CDR2 SVGAGI. CDR3 in amino acids: CASSYSRQYSGNTIYF. The CDR3, as DNA: TGTGCCAGCAGTTACTCAAGACAGTACTCTGGAAACACCATATATTTT.

This sequence joins TRBV7-8 and TRBJ1-2; 7 nucleotides line up with TRBD1. The CDR3 has 15 residues. Trimming at V came to 2 bases and at J to 6 bases, leaving 9 bases not matched to a gene. From germline, CDR1 is SGHVS and CDR2 FQNEAQ. This CDR3 reads CASSLPDRRANGYTF. For the CDR3, the DNA is TGTGCCAGCAGCTTACCGGACAGGAGGGCGAATGGCTACACCTTC.

The chain carries TRBV6-4 and TRBJ2-3, with 11 bases lining up with TRBD2. CDR3 size: 14 residues. The V gene's germline CDR1 is MRHNA and CDR2 SNTAGT. J gave up 6 bases and V 5 bases, and 4 bases lay outside the gene matches. The CDR3 nucleotides read TGTGCCAGCAGTATAGCGGGGGGGACTGATACGCAGTATTTT. This codes for CASSIAGGTDTQYF.

The chain combines TRBV11-2 with TRBJ2-3; no firm D call. This CDR3 comprises 12 residues. Trimming took off 5 bases at V and 4 bases at J, with 7 bases between the two ends. Germline V gene sequence: CDR1 SGHAT, CDR2 FQNNGV. CDR3 region: CASSPRADTQYF. The CDR3 DNA follows: TGTGCCAGCAGCCCTAGAGCAGATACGCAGTATTTT.

The J gene is TRBJ2-5, the V gene TRBV20-1; D gene uncertain. V gave up 1 base and J gave up 5 bases, with 2 bases separating them. CDR1 is DFQATT and CDR2 is SNEGSKA in the germline V gene (reference sequence). The CDR3 extends over 10 amino acids. The CDR3 DNA reads TGCAGTGCTAGAGCTGAGACCCAGTACTTC. It yields the protein CSARAETQYF.

With regard to this clone: The same CDR3 can be traced to other DNA sequences in this sample. The genes are TRBV5-1 and TRBJ1-2; possible D gene TRBD1, 5 bases. The CDR3 is 13 residues long. The V gene's germline CDR1 is SGHRS and CDR2 YFSETQ. The V and J ends lost 4 bases and 5 bases respectively, with 12 bases between them. The CDR3 loop reads CASSPGGGYGYTF. The DNA of the CDR3 is TGCGCCAGCAGCCCGGGCGGGGGGTATGGCTACACCTTC.